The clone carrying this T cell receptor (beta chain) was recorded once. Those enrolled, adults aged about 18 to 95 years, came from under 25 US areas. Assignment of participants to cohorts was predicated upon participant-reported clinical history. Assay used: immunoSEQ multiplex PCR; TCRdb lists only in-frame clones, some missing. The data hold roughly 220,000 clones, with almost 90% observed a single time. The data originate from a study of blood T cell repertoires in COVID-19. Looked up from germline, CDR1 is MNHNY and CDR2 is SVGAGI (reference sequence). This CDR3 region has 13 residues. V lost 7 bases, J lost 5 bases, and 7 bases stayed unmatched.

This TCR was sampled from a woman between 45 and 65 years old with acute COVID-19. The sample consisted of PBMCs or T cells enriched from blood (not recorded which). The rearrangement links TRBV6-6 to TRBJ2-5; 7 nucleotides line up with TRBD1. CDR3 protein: CASIQNRGETQYF. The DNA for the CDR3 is TGTGCCAGCATTCAGAACAGGGGTGAGACCCAGTACTTC.